What follows is one T cell receptor (beta chain) and its context. This CDR3 comprises 13 residues. In germline, CDR1 is SGHTA, CDR2 FQGTGA. The ends were cut back, 5 bases at V and 9 bases at J, with 14 bases in the middle. Sequencing was performed with immunoSEQ multiplex PCR; in TCRdb, only in-frame clones are kept and a portion is missing. The data contain about 420,000 clones, around nine tenths of them singletons. The sample originates from a study of blood T cell repertoires in COVID-19. Study in general: The samples span acute and convalescent COVID-19 from the United States, Italy and Spain.

The chain links TRBV7-3 to TRBJ2-1; D is perhaps TRBD1 (5 bases). This TCR was sampled from a man aged 18 to 29 with COVID-19, enrolled during active disease. Sequenced: peripheral blood. CDR3 DNA sequence: TGTGCCAGCAGCAACGAAGGGGTAGGTGAGCAGTTCTTC. Protein: CASSNEGVGEQFF.